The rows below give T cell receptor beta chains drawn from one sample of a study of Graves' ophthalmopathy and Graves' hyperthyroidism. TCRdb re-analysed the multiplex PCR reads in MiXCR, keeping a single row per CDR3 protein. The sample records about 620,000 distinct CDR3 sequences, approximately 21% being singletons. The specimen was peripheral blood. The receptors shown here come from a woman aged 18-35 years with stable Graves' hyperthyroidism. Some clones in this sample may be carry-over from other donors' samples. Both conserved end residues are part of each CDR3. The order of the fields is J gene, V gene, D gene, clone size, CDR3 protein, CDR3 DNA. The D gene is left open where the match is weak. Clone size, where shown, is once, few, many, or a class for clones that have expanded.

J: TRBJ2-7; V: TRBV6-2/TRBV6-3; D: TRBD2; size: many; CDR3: CASSYSRTSGRFSYEQYF; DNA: TGTGCCAGCAGTTACTCCAGGACTAGCGGGAGGTTCTCCTACGAGCAGTACTTC
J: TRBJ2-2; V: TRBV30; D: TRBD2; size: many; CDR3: CALQKGREELFF; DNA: TGTGCCTTACAAAAGGGGAGGGAGGAGCTGTTTTTT
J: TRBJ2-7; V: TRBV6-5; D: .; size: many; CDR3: CASSFLTGRTYEQYF; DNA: TGTGCCAGCAGTTTCCTGACAGGACGAACCTACGAGCAGTACTTC
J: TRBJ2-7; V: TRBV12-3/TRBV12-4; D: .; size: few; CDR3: CASSLIRDYEQYF; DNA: TGTGCCAGCAGTTTAATCAGGGACTACGAGCAGTACTTC
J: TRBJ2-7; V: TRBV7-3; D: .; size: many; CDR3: CASSPNRVEQYF; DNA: TGTGCCAGCAGCCCGAACAGGGTAGAGCAGTACTTC
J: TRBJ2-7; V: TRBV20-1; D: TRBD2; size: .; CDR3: CSASHPGLADYEQYF; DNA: TGCAGTGCTAGTCACCCGGGACTAGCCGACTACGAGCAGTACTTC
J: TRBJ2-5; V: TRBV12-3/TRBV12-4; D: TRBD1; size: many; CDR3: CASSQGTGGRETQYF; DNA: TGTGCCAGCAGTCAAGGGACAGGGGGGAGGGAGACCCAGTACTTC
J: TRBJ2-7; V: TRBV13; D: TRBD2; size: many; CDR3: CASSLGQLAGPYEQYF; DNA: TGTGCCAGCAGCTTAGGTCAACTAGCGGGACCCTACGAGCAGTACTTC
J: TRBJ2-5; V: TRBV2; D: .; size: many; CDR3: CASIVDSGETQYF; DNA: TGTGCCAGCATCGTGGATAGTGGGGAGACCCAGTACTTC
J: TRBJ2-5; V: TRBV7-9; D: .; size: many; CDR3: CASGSLWEVQETQYF; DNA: TGTGCCAGCGGGTCCCTATGGGAAGTACAAGAGACCCAGTACTTC
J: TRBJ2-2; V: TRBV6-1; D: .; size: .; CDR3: CASTKGYNTGELFF; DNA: TGTGCCAGCACCAAAGGGTACAACACCGGGGAGCTGTTTTTT
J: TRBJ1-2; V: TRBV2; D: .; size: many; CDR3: CASSGGRGIMDGYTF; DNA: TGTGCCAGCAGTGGAGGCCGGGGGATCATGGATGGCTACACCTTC
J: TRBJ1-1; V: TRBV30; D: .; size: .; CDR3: CAWTRGTEAFF; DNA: TGTGCCTGGACAAGGGGGACTGAAGCTTTCTTT
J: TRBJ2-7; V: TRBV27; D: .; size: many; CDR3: CASSLGEFNEQYF; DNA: TGTGCCAGCAGTTTAGGGGAGTTTAACGAGCAGTACTTC
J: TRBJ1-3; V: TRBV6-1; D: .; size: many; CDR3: CASTRTFHTIYF; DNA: TGTGCCAGCACCAGGACATTTCACACCATATATTTT
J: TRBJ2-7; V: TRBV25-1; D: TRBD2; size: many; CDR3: CATSEWGGSYEQYF; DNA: TGTGCCACCTCCGAGTGGGGGGGATCCTACGAGCAGTACTTC
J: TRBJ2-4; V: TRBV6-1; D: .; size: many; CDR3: CASSGGAKNIKYF; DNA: TGTGCCAGCAGTGGTGGAGCCAAAAACATTAAGTACTTC
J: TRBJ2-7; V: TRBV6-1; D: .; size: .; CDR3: CASKDHVSYEQYF; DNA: TGTGCCAGCAAGGACCATGTCTCCTACGAGCAGTACTTC
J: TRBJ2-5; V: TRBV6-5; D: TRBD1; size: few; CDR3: CASSFAQGTGETQYF; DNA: TGTGCCAGCAGTTTCGCACAGGGGACGGGGGAGACCCAGTACTTC
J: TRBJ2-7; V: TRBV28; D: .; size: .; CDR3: CASSHGTQAYEQYF; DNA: TGTGCCAGCAGCCACGGGACGCAGGCCTACGAGCAGTACTTC
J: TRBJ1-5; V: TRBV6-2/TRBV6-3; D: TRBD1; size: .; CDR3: CASSPPSDRGGQPQHF; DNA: TGTGCCAGCAGTCCTCCATCTGACAGGGGCGGTCAGCCCCAGCATTTT
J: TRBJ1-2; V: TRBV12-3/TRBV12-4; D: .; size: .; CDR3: CASSLGRVGYGYTF; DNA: TGTGCCAGCAGTTTAGGTCGTGTCGGCTATGGCTACACCTTC
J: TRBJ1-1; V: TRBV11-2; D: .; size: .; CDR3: CASSPHRGGGTEAFF; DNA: TGTGCCAGCAGCCCCCATCGGGGCGGCGGCACTGAAGCTTTCTTT
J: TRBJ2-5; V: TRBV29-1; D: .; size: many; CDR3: CSVGPNQETQYF; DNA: TGCAGCGTGGGGCCTAACCAAGAGACCCAGTACTTC
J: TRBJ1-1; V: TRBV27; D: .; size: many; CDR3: CASSLHGTTNTEAFF; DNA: TGTGCCAGCAGTTTACATGGGACAACTAACACTGAAGCTTTCTTT